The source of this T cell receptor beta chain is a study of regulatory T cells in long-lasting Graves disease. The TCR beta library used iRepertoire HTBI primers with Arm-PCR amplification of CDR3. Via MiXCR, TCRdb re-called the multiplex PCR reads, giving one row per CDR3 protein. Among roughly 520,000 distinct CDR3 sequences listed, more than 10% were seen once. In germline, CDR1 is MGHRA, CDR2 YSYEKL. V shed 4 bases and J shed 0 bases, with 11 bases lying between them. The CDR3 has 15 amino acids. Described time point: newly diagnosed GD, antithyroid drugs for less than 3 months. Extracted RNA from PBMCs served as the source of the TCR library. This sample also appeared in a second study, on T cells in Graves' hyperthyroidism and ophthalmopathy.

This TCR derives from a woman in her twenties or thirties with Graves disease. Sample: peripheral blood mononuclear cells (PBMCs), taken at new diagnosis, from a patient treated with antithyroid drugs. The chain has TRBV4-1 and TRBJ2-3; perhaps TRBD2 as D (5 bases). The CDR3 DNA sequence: TGCGCCAGCAGCCGGCTGGGCGGGAGCACAGATACGCAGTATTTT. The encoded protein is CASSRLGGSTDTQYF.